This record concerns one T cell receptor beta chain sequence. CDR1 is MDHEN, CDR2 SYDVKM, per germline. Between the trimmed V and J ends, which lost 1 base and 1 base, there was a span of 10 bases. This CDR3 has 15 residues. Clones were read by immunoSEQ multiplex PCR, and TCRdb kept only the in-frame ones, dropping some. The sample shows roughly 20,000 clones, 72% of them seen only once. The treatment denotes: randomized to nivolumab then ipilimumab (arm A) or the reverse (arm B). No patient had prior DNA-damaging chemotherapy. Sorted cells were live CD3+CD8+, lacking CD19 and CD56, from PBMCs. The record originates from a study of sequential checkpoint blockade in melanoma. For the study at large: After both sequences, patients received maintenance nivolumab.

This chain connects TRBV28 to TRBJ1-1, with D hard to call. The material sequenced was CD8+ T cells sorted from blood (inferred from file names), taken from a patient given nivolumab and ipilimumab in sequence. The receptor was isolated from a human donor with melanoma. Here the CDR3 reads CASSLLVGGNTEAFF. Written as DNA, the CDR3 is TGTGCCAGCAGTTTATTGGTTGGAGGGAACACTGAAGCTTTCTTT.